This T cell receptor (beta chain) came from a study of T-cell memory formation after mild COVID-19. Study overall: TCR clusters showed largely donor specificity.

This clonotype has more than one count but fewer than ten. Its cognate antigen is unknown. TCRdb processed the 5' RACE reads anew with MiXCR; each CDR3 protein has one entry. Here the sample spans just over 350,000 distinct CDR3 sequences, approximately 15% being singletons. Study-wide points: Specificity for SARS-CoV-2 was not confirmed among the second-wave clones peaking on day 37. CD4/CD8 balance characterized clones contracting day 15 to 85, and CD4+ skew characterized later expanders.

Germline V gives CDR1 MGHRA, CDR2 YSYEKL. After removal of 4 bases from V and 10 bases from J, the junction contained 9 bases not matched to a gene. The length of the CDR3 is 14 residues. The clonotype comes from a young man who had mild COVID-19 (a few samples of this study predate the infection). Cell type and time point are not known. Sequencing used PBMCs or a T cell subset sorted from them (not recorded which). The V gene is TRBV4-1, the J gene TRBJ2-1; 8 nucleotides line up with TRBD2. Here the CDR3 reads CASSLRLAGYEQFF. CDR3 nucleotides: TGCGCCAGCAGCCTTCGGTTAGCGGGGTACGAGCAGTTCTTC.